This TCR beta chain derives from a study of blood T cell repertoires in COVID-19. About the research overall: Some COVID-19 samples were acute and others convalescent; all came from the United States, Italy and Spain. T cells, B-cell-depleted T cells, or PBMCs provided the cDNA or gDNA that served as material.

Per the original data handling: For nucleated cells, counts were estimated from reference gene primer amplification. The assay was immunoSEQ multiplex PCR, and TCRdb's table has in-frame clones only and misses some. That table gives V, J and clone size, and the DNA gave D and trimming. The sample yields around 140,000 clones, approximately 89% seen once. Germline values: CDR1 SGDLS, CDR2 YYNGEE. The CDR3 runs to 14 residues. V lost 3 bases and J lost 2, with 12 bases in between. The specimen was peripheral blood. The chain links TRBV9 to TRBJ2-7; D gene ambiguous. The receptor's source is a human donor in a cohort sampled during active COVID-19. The CDR3 spells CASSGGIGAYEQYF. The CDR3 coding sequence is TGTGCCAGCAGCGGCGGCATAGGTGCCTACGAGCAGTACTTC.